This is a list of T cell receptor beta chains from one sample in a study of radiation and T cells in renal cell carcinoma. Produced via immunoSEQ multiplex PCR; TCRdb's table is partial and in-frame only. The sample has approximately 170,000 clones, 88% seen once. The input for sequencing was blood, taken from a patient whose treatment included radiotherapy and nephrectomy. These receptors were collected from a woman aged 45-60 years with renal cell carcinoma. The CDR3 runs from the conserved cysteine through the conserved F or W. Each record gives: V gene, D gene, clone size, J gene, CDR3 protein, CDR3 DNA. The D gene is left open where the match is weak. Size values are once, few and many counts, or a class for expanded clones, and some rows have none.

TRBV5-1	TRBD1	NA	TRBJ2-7	CASSGTPGTGTYEQYF	TGCGCCAGCAGCGGGACTCCCGGGACAGGGACCTACGAGCAGTACTTC
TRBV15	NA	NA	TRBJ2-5	CATSRDIGVVETQYF	TGTGCCACCAGCAGAGATATCGGGGTCGTGGAGACCCAGTACTTC
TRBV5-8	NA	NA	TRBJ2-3	CASSPVGPRAVPDTQYF	TGTGCCAGCAGTCCTGTGGGGCCGCGGGCAGTTCCAGATACGCAGTATTTT
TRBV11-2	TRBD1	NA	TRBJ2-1	CASSLTGTVASNEQFF	TGTGCCAGCAGTCTTACCGGGACAGTCGCGAGCAATGAGCAGTTCTTC
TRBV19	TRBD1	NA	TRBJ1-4	CASSPRDSRGEKLFF	TGTGCCAGTAGCCCGAGGGACAGCCGGGGGGAAAAACTGTTTTTT
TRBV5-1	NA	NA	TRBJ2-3	CASSLVGVPTDTQYF	TGCGCCAGCAGCTTGGTAGGGGTCCCCACAGATACGCAGTATTTT
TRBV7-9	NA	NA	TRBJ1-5	CASSDRNQPQHF	TGTGCCAGCAGCGATCGAAATCAGCCCCAGCATTTT
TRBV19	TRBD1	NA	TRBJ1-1	CASSIRGRNTEAFF	TGTGCCAGTAGTATCAGGGGGAGGAACACTGAAGCTTTCTTT
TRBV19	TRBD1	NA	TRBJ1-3	CASSFGQGLSGNTIYF	TGTGCCAGTAGTTTCGGACAGGGCCTCTCTGGAAACACCATATATTTT
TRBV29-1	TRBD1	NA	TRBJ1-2	CSAASVGQGLYRYTF	TGCAGCGCAGCTTCCGTGGGACAGGGGTTGTATCGCTACACCTTC
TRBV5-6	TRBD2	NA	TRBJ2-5	CASSLVGTAGGPRETQYF	TGTGCCAGCAGCTTGGTGGGAACAGCGGGGGGGCCGAGGGAGACCCAGTACTTC
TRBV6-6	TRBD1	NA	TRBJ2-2	CASRGTGGSTGELFF	TGTGCCAGCAGGGGAACAGGGGGCAGCACCGGGGAGCTGTTTTTT
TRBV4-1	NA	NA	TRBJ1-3	CASSQVGGASGNTIYF	TGCGCCAGCAGCCAAGTTGGGGGGGCATCGGGAAACACCATATATTTT
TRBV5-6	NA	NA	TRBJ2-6	CASSLIQGRSGANVLTF	TGTGCCAGCAGCTTAATCCAGGGTAGATCTGGGGCCAACGTCCTGACTTTC
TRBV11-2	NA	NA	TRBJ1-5	CASSLTDGVNQPQHF	TGTGCCAGCAGCTTAACGGACGGTGTCAATCAGCCCCAGCATTTT
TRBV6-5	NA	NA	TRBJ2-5	CASRGRWEETQYF	TGTGCCAGCAGGGGTCGTTGGGAAGAGACCCAGTACTTC
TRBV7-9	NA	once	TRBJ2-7	CAGGESGRPAEQYF	TGTGCCGGAGGTGAGTCCGGGCGGCCGGCCGAGCAGTACTTC
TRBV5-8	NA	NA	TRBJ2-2	CASSPGTRNTGELFF	TGTGCCAGCAGCCCAGGGACACGGAACACCGGGGAGCTGTTTTTT
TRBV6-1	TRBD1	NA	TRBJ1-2	CASSESPGGYGYTF	TGTGCCAGCAGTGAGAGTCCAGGGGGCTATGGCTACACCTTC
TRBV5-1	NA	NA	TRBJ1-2	CASSLAGTSTYGYTF	TGCGCCAGCAGCTTGGCAGGGACAAGCACCTATGGCTACACCTTC
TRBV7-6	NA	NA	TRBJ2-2	CASSLGGLGAGELFF	TGTGCCAGCAGCTTAGGAGGGTTGGGGGCCGGGGAGCTGTTTTTT
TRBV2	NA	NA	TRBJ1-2	CASTEGLGYGYTF	TGTGCCAGCACCGAGGGACTGGGCTATGGCTACACCTTC
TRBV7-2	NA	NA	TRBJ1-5	CASTTQTGSFTTQHF	TGTGCCAGCACCACCCAAACAGGTTCGTTTACGACCCAGCATTTT
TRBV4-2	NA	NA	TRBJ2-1	CASSHPPMGSSYNEQFF	TGTGCCAGCAGCCATCCTCCCATGGGGAGCTCCTACAATGAGCAGTTCTTC
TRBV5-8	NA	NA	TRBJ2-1	CASSPRLGYNEQFF	TGTGCCAGCAGCCCACGGCTGGGCTACAATGAGCAGTTCTTC
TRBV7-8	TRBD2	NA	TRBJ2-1	CASSLAAGGGNEQFF	TGTGCCAGCAGCTTAGCAGCGGGGGGCGGCAATGAGCAGTTCTTC
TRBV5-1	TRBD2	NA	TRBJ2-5	CASSLEAGRGGETQYF	TGCGCCAGCAGCTTGGAGGCAGGGAGGGGAGGAGAGACCCAGTACTTC
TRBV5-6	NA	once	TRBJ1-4	CASSFYALTNEKLFF	TGTGCCAGCAGCTTTTATGCTCTAACTAATGAAAAACTGTTTTTT
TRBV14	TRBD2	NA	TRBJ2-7	CASSQGLAGPWEQYF	TGTGCCAGCAGCCAAGGGCTAGCGGGGCCCTGGGAGCAGTACTTC
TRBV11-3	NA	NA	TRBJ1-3	CASSSRPGNTIYF	TGTGCCAGCAGCTCCCGGCCCGGAAACACCATATATTTT
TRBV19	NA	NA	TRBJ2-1	CASSLAGTFNNEQFF	TGTGCCAGTAGTCTCGCCGGGACGTTCAACAATGAGCAGTTCTTC
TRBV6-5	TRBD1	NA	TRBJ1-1	CASSYRTGVAFF	TGTGCCAGCAGTTACCGTACAGGGGTGGCTTTCTTT
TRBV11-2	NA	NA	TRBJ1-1	CASSSGPLNTEAFF	TGTGCCAGCAGTTCCGGGCCCTTGAACACTGAAGCTTTCTTT
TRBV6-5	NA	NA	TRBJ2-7	CASSYSWQESYEQYF	TGTGCCAGCAGTTACTCGTGGCAGGAATCCTACGAGCAGTACTTC
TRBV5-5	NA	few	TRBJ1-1	CASSLAKLRTEAFF	TGTGCCAGCAGCTTAGCAAAATTGCGGACTGAAGCTTTCTTT
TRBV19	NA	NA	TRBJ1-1	CASSSVPKNTEAFF	TGTGCCAGTAGTTCGGTCCCAAAGAACACTGAAGCTTTCTTT
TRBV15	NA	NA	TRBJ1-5	CATSRDPSKGPQHF	TGTGCCACCAGCAGAGATCCATCCAAAGGGCCCCAGCATTTT
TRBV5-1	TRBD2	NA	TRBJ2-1	CASSLGGGLAASGGGNEQFF	TGCGCCAGCAGCTTGGGGGGGGGACTAGCGGCCTCGGGCGGGGGCAATGAGCAGTTCTTC
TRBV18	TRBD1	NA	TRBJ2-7	CASSPDRVADEQYF	TGTGCCAGCTCACCTGACAGGGTCGCCGACGAGCAGTACTTC
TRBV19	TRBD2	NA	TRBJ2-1	CASSMGSGGNEQFF	TGTGCCAGTAGTATGGGTAGCGGGGGCAATGAGCAGTTCTTC
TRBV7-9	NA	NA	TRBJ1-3	CASSFRGGPGNTIYF	TGTGCCAGCAGCTTCCGTGGGGGGCCTGGAAACACCATATATTTT
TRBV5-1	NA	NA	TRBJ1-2	CASRPTDNYGYTF	TGCGCCAGCAGACCGACAGACAACTATGGCTACACCTTC
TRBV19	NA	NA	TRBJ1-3	CASKTGSSGNTIYF	TGTGCCAGTAAAACCGGGTCCTCTGGAAACACCATATATTTT
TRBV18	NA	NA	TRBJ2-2	CASSPPRQANTGELFF	TGTGCCAGCTCACCACCCCGACAGGCGAACACCGGGGAGCTGTTTTTT
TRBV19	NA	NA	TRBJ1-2	CASSSPAGFYGYTF	TGTGCCAGTAGTAGCCCAGCGGGGTTCTATGGCTACACCTTC